This passage covers 22 T cell receptor beta chains from one sample sequenced in a study of tumor-infiltrating lymphocytes in primary liver carcinoma (dated by TCRdb to between 2016 and 2019). The listed sequencing device is Illumina HiSeq 2500. A constant-region primer and ProtoScript II reverse transcriptase were used to reverse-transcribe TCRbeta-specific cDNA from 500 ng total RNA. The TCRbeta libraries were prepared through three rounds of nested multiplex PCR following a slightly modified ARM-PCR procedure. Multiplex TRBV1-TRBV30 forward primers and a Cbeta reverse primer were used in the first two PCR rounds, each of which was run for roughly 9 cycles. TCRdb redid the processing of the public reads, applying fastp at Q25 and MiXCR, and retained in-frame beta chains. CDR3 protein sequences are deduplicated, and each keeps its most common genes and DNA. Here the sample has about 22,000 distinct CDR3 sequences; around 80% occur a single time. The ten largest clones capture less than 40% of the sample.

Without any cell sorting, total RNA and DNA were co-extracted from around 18-30 mg of bulk tissue using the AllPrep DNA/RNA mini kit. Sequencing input: liver tumor tissue from sampling region 2. The sample's cell subset or site label, in plain terms: tumor region T2, inferior pole. The receptors come from a woman aged 30 to 39 with primary liver carcinoma and hepatitis B virus infection.

As for this clonotype: The junction departs from the called germline gene at one end, perhaps through a read error. The rearrangement joins TRBV7-9 to TRBJ1-2, with 8 bases lining up with TRBD1. This CDR3 is 15 amino acids long. The germline V gene encodes CDR1 SEHNR and CDR2 FQNEAQ (reference sequence). The CDR3 reads CVSSCDLDRAGGYTF. The CDR3 DNA reads as TGTGTCAGCAGCTGCGACCTGGACAGGGCTGGAGGCTACACCTTC. Full variable domain (outside the CDR3, taken from reference TRBV7-9 and TRBJ1-2): DTGVSQNPRHKITKRGQNVTFRCDPISEHNRLYWYRQTLGQGPEFLTYFQNEAQLEKSRLLSDRFSAERPKGSFSTLEIQRTEQGDSAMYLCVSSCDLDRAGGYTFGSGTRLTVV.

Concerning this clonotype: The junction differs from germline at one of its ends, possibly a read error. The chain combines TRBV6-5 with TRBJ2-2, with no clear D. CDR1 and CDR2 from the germline V gene are MNHEY and SVGAGI. The CDR3 runs 13 residues. CDR3 DNA: TGTGCAAGCAGGCAAGGACGGACCAGGGAGCTGTTTTTT. Its protein product is CASRQGRTRELFF.

On this clonotype itself: This may come from a read error, since a much larger clone is one base off. This CDR3 fails to terminate in the conserved phenylalanine or tryptophan, so it likely reflects a read error. V and J are TRBV9 and TRBJ2-5; the match to TRBD2 covers 11 bases. The CDR3 runs 15 residues. V shed 1 base and J 4 bases; nucleotides not matched to a gene: 3. CDR1 and CDR2 from the germline V gene are SGDLS and YYNGEE. DNA for the CDR3: TGTGCCAGCAGCGTATGGACTAGCGGGCGAGAGACCCAGTACATC. This gives the protein CASSVWTSGRETQYI.

In regard to this clonotype: Germline is not matched at one junction end, which may reflect a read error. The rearrangement uses TRBV4-3 and TRBJ2-1; a weak D match, TRBD2 (6 bases). This CDR3 is built from 16 residues. Germline CDR1 and CDR2: LGHNA and YSLEER. The CDR3 DNA reads TGCGCCAGCAACCGAGATGCGGGAAGCTCCTATAATGAGCAGTTCTTC. This translates into CASNRDAGSSYNEQFF.

Concerning this clonotype itself: Germline and junction disagree at one end, which may indicate a read error. The chain employs TRBV4-1 and TRBJ2-4; a weak D match, TRBD1 (6 bases). Germline V lookup: CDR1 MGHRA, CDR2 YSYEKL. The CDR3 length is 16 residues. CDR3 region: CAGSPEMNRDTSEWYF. The CDR3 nucleotides read TGCGCCGGCAGCCCAGAGATGAATAGGGACACGAGCGAGTGGTACTTC.

This clonotype was found once. The CDR3 carries no conserved terminal phenylalanine or tryptophan, so it likely arises from a read error. V gene TRBV6-5 combines with J gene TRBJ1-1, with 7 positions matching TRBD1. The CDR3 totals 13 residues. Germline V gives CDR1 MNHEY, CDR2 SVGAGI. The CDR3 nucleotides read TGTAACAGCAATCAACAGGGGTCAACTGAAGCTTTCATT. Protein sequence: CNSNQQGSTEAFI.

About this clonotype itself: Lacking the conserved final phenylalanine or tryptophan, this CDR3 likely reflects a read error. The DNA is left out, because the CDR3 cannot be placed on it with certainty; the CDR3 is given as TCRdb lists it. This chain links TRBV6-2 or TRBV6-3 with TRBJ1-2; TRBD1, the D gene given by the table, was not confirmed from the DNA. Germline V CDR1 and CDR2: MNHEY, SVGEGT. The CDR3 totals 12 residues, both ends included. The CDR3 here is CASRGGVYGYSL.

Points on this clonotype: The junction differs from germline at one of its ends, possibly a read error. The chain is built from TRBV4-3 and TRBJ2-7; 7 nucleotides align to TRBD2. The CDR3 totals 18 residues. Germline V gene data show CDR1 as LGHNA and CDR2 as YSLEER. CDR3 coding DNA: TGCATCAGCAGCCAAGCTGTGACGGGGGGTCACATTAGCTACGAGCAGTGCTTC. Translated, it gives CISSQAVTGGHISYEQCF.

With regard to this clonotype: Because the CDR3 is missing its conserved closing phenylalanine or tryptophan, this is likely a read error. The chain combines TRBV11-1 with TRBJ2-7; no clear D. Germline V gene sequence: CDR1 SGHAT, CDR2 FQDESV (reference sequence). The V end lost 0 bases, the J end lost 4 bases, and 10 bases lay between the germline ends. CDR3 length: 14 amino acids. CDR3 DNA: TGTGCCAGCAGCTTAGCTACGGCCTCTTACGAGCAGTACTTA. Translated, it gives CASSLATASYEQYL.

This clonotype was seen more than once but under ten times. Relative to the germline gene, one junction end is altered; a read error may explain this. This chain uses TRBV29-1 with TRBJ1-1; the D gene is possibly TRBD1 (5 bases). Per germline, CDR1 SQVTM and CDR2 ANQGSEA. The CDR3 runs to 13 residues. The CDR3 sequence is CSVLSGGTTEAFF. CDR3 sequence (DNA): TGTAGCGTCCTCAGCGGGGGAACCACTGAAGCTTTCTTT.

As for this clonotype: The junction and the germline gene differ at one end; a read error may be behind it. The rearrangement uses TRBV4-3 and TRBJ2-7, with 8 nucleotides matching TRBD1. This CDR3 comprises 15 residues. Germline CDR1 is LGHNA and CDR2 is YSLEER. The CDR3 DNA sequence: TGCGCCAGCAACCAAGATCGACGGACAGGGTGGGAGCAGTACTTC. Translation: CASNQDRRTGWEQYF.

The V and J genes are TRBV7-8 and TRBJ2-7; 12 positions agree with TRBD2. The tail of the sequence fits TRBJ2-1 better, so the J call may be wrong. Germline values: CDR1 SGHVS, CDR2 FQNEAQ. The CDR3 totals 15 residues. The CDR3 reads CASSRTSGADYEQFF. CDR3 sequence (DNA): TGTGCCAGCAGTAGGACTAGCGGGGCCGACTACGAGCAGTTCTTC.

Notes on this clonotype: At one of its ends the junction is not consistent with the germline gene, which may arise from a read error. The chain couples TRBV9 to TRBJ2-5; no clear D. This CDR3 is built from 15 residues. The germline CDR1 and CDR2 sequences are SGDLS and YYNGEE. The CDR3 sequence is CASSVGASHQETQCF. For the CDR3, the DNA is TGTGCCAGCAGCGTAGGCGCATCACACCAAGAGACCCAGTGCTTC.

V and J are TRBV20-1 and TRBJ2-7, with a weak D call TRBD1 (6 bases). Between the trimmed V and J ends, which lost 4 bases and 5 bases, there was a span of 18 bases. The CDR3 length is 14 residues. The germline gives CDR1 DFQATT, CDR2 SNEGSKA (reference sequence). The CDR3 protein is CSAKLPGHINEQYF. Written as DNA, the CDR3 is TGCAGTGCTAAACTTCCGGGACACATTAACGAGCAGTACTTC.

For this clonotype: A read error is likely, as this CDR3 ends without the conserved phenylalanine or tryptophan. This chain uses TRBV5-1 with TRBJ1-2, with TRBD1 matching over 9 bases. Germline assignment: CDR1 SGHRS and CDR2 YFSETQ. J gave up 11 bases and V 4 bases, and 9 bases lay outside the gene matches. The CDR3 has 13 amino acids. CDR3 DNA: TGCGCCAGCAGCCCTGACAGGGGGGGTGGTTACACCTTG. Translated, it gives CASSPDRGGGYTL.

As for this clonotype: The junction differs from germline at one of its ends, possibly a read error. Here the CDR3 DNA reads TGTACCAGCAACCCTAGTTCACTAGCGGGAGTTAACGGAGAGACCCAGTATTTC. This gives the protein CTSNPSSLAGVNGETQYF. The chain carries TRBV11-3 and TRBJ2-5, with 11 bases that match TRBD2. Germline CDR1 is SGHNT and CDR2 is YENEEA. This CDR3 is built from 18 residues.

Note on this clonotype: The junction shows a germline mismatch at one end, possibly a read error. The chain's CDR3 is CVSCTYPWSEETQYF. DNA for the CDR3: TGCGTCAGCTGCACCTACCCCTGGAGCGAAGAGACCCAGTACTTC. J is TRBJ2-5 and V is TRBV12-3 or TRBV12-4; D remains unclear. This CDR3 is built from 15 residues.

As concerns this clonotype: The junction departs from germline at one end; a sequencing error may be responsible. The CDR3 region has the DNA TGTGCCAGTAGCTTCACCTTTGGGACTAGCGGGACTTTAGATATGCAGTATTTT. Translating it yields CASSFTFGTSGTLDMQYF. The chain couples TRBV11-2 to TRBJ2-3, with 13 bases fitting TRBD2. The CDR3 sequence is 18 residues long. The germline CDR1 and CDR2 sequences are SGHAT and FQNNGV.

Remarks on this clonotype: The junction differs from germline at one of its ends, possibly a read error. This chain links TRBV6-1 with TRBJ2-2; either TRBD1 or TRBD2 may supply D (6 bases each). The CDR3 runs to 19 residues. Germline V gene sequence: CDR1 MNHNS, CDR2 SASEGT. CDR3: CANSETLPGGVANTGELLF. Written as DNA, the CDR3 is TGTGCCAACAGTGAAACCCTTCCCGGGGGCGTCGCGAACACCGGGGAGCTGCTTTTT.

Concerning this clonotype itself: An end of the junction does not agree with germline; a read error may underlie this. The chain couples TRBV11-2 to TRBJ2-3; possibly TRBD1 or TRBD2 for D (7 bases each). Germline lookup yields CDR1 SGHAT and CDR2 FQNNGV. This CDR3 comprises 16 residues. The CDR3 DNA reads TGTGCCAACAGTCGCAGGGGGGGCCTAAGCACGGATATGCAGTATTTT. Translated, it gives CANSRRGGLSTDMQYF.

To note about this clonotype: One junction end does not reproduce the germline sequence, and a read error may be involved. The genes are TRBV28 and TRBJ2-1, with D tentatively TRBD1 or TRBD2 (5 bases each). The germline gives CDR1 MDHEN, CDR2 SYDVKM. CDR3 length equals 17 residues. The CDR3 nucleotides are TGTGCCAGCAGTTTGAGGGGCCACAAGAGCTCCTACTATGAGCAGTTCTTC. Amino acid sequence: CASSLRGHKSSYYEQFF.

As for this clonotype: No conserved phenylalanine or tryptophan is present at the end of the CDR3, so a read error is the likely explanation. The V and J genes are TRBV5-6 and TRBJ2-2; D gene unclear. Germline CDR1 reads SGHDT; CDR2 reads YYEEEE. The CDR3 extends over 15 amino acids. This CDR3 is CASNLAPRVSGELFI. Written as DNA, the CDR3 is TGTGCCAGCAACTTGGCACCCAGAGTCAGCGGGGAGCTGTTTATT.